The 19 T cell receptor beta chains below come from one sample, sequenced in a study of regulatory T cells in long-lasting Graves disease. Sequencing libraries for TCR beta were prepared with iRepertoire HTBI primers and Arm-PCR of CDR3 regions. TCRdb itself ran the multiplex PCR reads through MiXCR, one entry per CDR3 protein. The sample comprises 390,000 or so distinct CDR3 sequences, roughly 12% of which are singletons, and approximately 20% rests with the top ten. Time point of the sample: newly diagnosed GD, antithyroid drugs for less than 3 months. PBMC RNA was the source of the TCR library. The data also belong to a second study, concerning T cells in Graves' hyperthyroidism and ophthalmopathy.

The material was peripheral blood mononuclear cells (PBMCs), obtained at new diagnosis, from a patient treated with antithyroid drugs. These receptor sequences come from a woman younger than 30 with Graves disease.

This clonotype was counted many times. The chain recombines TRBV24-1 with TRBJ1-1, with TRBD1 as a possible D gene (5 bases). This CDR3 has 15 amino acids. V dropped 2 bases and J dropped 1 base, with 10 bases sitting between them. CDR1 is KGHDR and CDR2 is SFDVKD in the germline V gene. CDR3 amino acids: CATSDSTQGNTEAFF. The CDR3, as DNA: TGTGCCACCAGTGATTCTACCCAGGGGAACACTGAAGCTTTCTTT.

This clonotype was found many times. The chain links TRBV5-1 to TRBJ2-1; the D gene is possibly TRBD2 (6 bases). V was shortened by 0 bases and J by 8 bases, with 18 bases between the two germline ends. Germline assignment: CDR1 SGHRS and CDR2 YFSETQ. The CDR3 runs 16 residues. The CDR3 loop is CASSLEAGSLGDEQFF. Written as DNA, the CDR3 is TGCGCCAGCAGCTTGGAGGCCGGGAGCTTAGGCGATGAGCAGTTCTTC.

A remark on this clonotype: With a much larger clone just one base away, this may be a read error. This chain uses TRBV30 with TRBJ2-3, with D possibly TRBD2 on 6 matching bases. Germline CDR1 is GTSNPN and CDR2 is SVGIG (reference sequence). The CDR3 sequence is 18 residues long. Between the trimmed V and J ends, which lost 0 bases and 1 base, there was a span of 20 bases. The CDR3 spells CAWSVPWLDYHGTDTQYF. CDR3 in DNA: TGTGCCTGGAGTGTCCCGTGGCTGGACTACCATGGCACAGATACGCAGTATTTT.

This clonotype was detected many times. The V and J genes are TRBV5-1 and TRBJ2-1, with unresolved D. The V end was cut by 6 bases, the J end by 4 bases, with 14 bases between. The germline gives CDR1 SGHRS, CDR2 YFSETQ. The CDR3 is made up of 14 amino acids. CDR3 sequence (DNA): TGCGCCAGCACCTCGTCGACCTATTACAATGAGCAGTTCTTC. Residues: CASTSSTYYNEQFF.

This clonotype has a count of ten or more. The rearrangement links TRBV11-2 to TRBJ2-2; 9 nucleotides match TRBD2. Per the germline V gene, CDR1 is SGHAT and CDR2 is FQNNGV. CDR3 length: 21 residues. The ends lost 0 bases at V and 7 bases at J; junction bases unmatched: 21. This chain's CDR3 is CASSLDATTSGRTSGFGELFF. CDR3 DNA: TGTGCCAGCAGCTTAGATGCAACAACATCGGGCAGAACTAGCGGGTTCGGGGAGCTGTTTTTT.

The chain is built from TRBV20-1 and TRBJ2-3, with 11 bases aligning to TRBD2. V trimming: 8 bases; J trimming: 2 bases; junction bases outside the gene matches: 6. The germline gives CDR1 DFQATT, CDR2 SNEGSKA (reference sequence). The CDR3 spans 14 residues. The DNA of the CDR3 is TGCAGTACCAGGGGACTAGCGGCCACAGATACGCAGTATTTT. Translated, it gives CSTRGLAATDTQYF.

On this clonotype itself: A far bigger clonotype differs at one base, so this is likely a read error. This chain connects TRBV24-1 to TRBJ2-7, with a possible D match to TRBD1 (5 bases). This CDR3 contains 16 residues. Germline CDR1 KGHDR, CDR2 SFDVKD. V lost 2 bases and J 7 bases, leaving 20 bases between the germline ends. CDR3 sequence: CATSDSTAVVSDEQYF. The CDR3 DNA is TGTGCCACCAGTGATTCGACAGCCGTTGTGTCTGATGAGCAGTACTTC.

The chain joins TRBV15 to TRBJ1-2; TRBD1 might be the D (6 bases). CDR1 is LNHNV, CDR2 YYDKDF, per germline (reference sequence). V gave up 2 bases and J gave up 7 bases, with 14 bases separating them. This CDR3 spans 14 amino acids. CDR3 sequence: CATSRNRGGAGYTF. CDR3 in DNA: TGTGCCACCAGCAGAAATCGAGGGGGGGCTGGCTACACCTTC.

In its sample, this clonotype was seen many times. The chain has TRBV20-1 and TRBJ2-5, with 9 bases lining up with TRBD2. The CDR3 length is 17 residues. Germline V gene data show CDR1 as DFQATT and CDR2 as SNEGSKA (reference sequence). V dropped 6 bases and J dropped 1; count of bases not matched to a gene: 15. CDR3 region: CSAYFEGGRGPQETQYF. The CDR3 DNA sequence: TGCAGTGCCTACTTTGAGGGCGGGAGGGGGCCCCAAGAGACCCAGTACTTC.

This clonotype occurred a few times. The chain employs TRBV28 and TRBJ2-1; 9 bases agree with TRBD2. Losses at the gene ends were 4 bases for V and 2 bases for J; bases not matched to a gene: 9. The CDR3 contains 17 residues. Germline V lookup: CDR1 MDHEN, CDR2 SYDVKM. The CDR3 region is CASSSTAGTSPYNEQFF. Written as DNA, the CDR3 is TGTGCCAGCAGTTCTACTGCCGGGACTAGCCCCTACAATGAGCAGTTCTTC.

This clonotype was recorded a few times. V is TRBV9 and J is TRBJ2-2, with TRBD2 matching over 10 bases. This CDR3 is 18 amino acids long. CDR1 SGDLS and CDR2 YYNGEE come from the germline V gene. V dropped 0 bases and J dropped 0; count of bases not matched to a gene: 5. CDR3 sequence reads: CASSVGASGSTNTGELFF. CDR3 bases: TGTGCCAGCAGCGTAGGGGCTAGCGGGAGTACGAACACCGGGGAGCTGTTTTTT.

A few counts support this clonotype. CDR3 sequence (DNA): TGTGCCAGCAGCCAACCTCTCCGGGGGCGCAGGAATCAGCCCCAGCATTTT. This codes for CASSQPLRGRRNQPQHF. The J gene is TRBJ1-5, the V gene TRBV4-2; D is possibly TRBD1 (6 bases). CDR1 and CDR2 from the germline V gene are LGHNA and YNFKEQ. V was pared by 2 bases and J by 4 bases, with 18 bases between. The CDR3 is made up of 17 amino acids.

The rearrangement links TRBV5-5 to TRBJ1-2, with D possibly matching TRBD1 (5 bases). This CDR3 is built from 14 residues. Deletions cut 4 bases from V and 7 bases from J, with 17 bases between. Germline loops: CDR1 SGHKS, CDR2 YYEKEE (reference sequence). CDR3 sequence reads: CASSPGNPGGGYTF. Here the CDR3 DNA reads TGTGCCAGCAGCCCCGGGAACCCCGGGGGTGGCTACACCTTC.

Comments on this clonotype: Since a much larger clone is just one base distant, this may be a read error. The genes are TRBV2 and TRBJ2-7; no clear D. The CDR3 runs 11 residues. CDR1 is SNHLY and CDR2 is FYNNEI in the germline V gene. DNA of the CDR3: TGTGCCAGCAGTGAAGAAGATCGGCAGTGCTTC. Residues: CASSEEDRQCF.

V and J are TRBV5-1 and TRBJ2-3; D may correspond to TRBD1 or TRBD2 (5 bases each). The CDR3 spans 14 residues. The ends were cut back, 7 bases at V and 3 bases at J, with 15 bases in the middle. CDR1 and CDR2 from the germline V gene are SGHRS and YFSETQ. The CDR3 DNA follows: TGCGCCAGCCGGACGGGACCCCGAACAGATACGCAGTATTTT. Protein sequence: CASRTGPRTDTQYF.

This clonotype occurred many times. The CDR3: CASNGPGETQYF. The CDR3 DNA follows: TGTGCCAGCAACGGACCAGGAGAGACCCAGTACTTC. The rearrangement joins TRBV13 to TRBJ2-5; unclear D gene. The CDR3 is made up of 12 amino acids. V lost 7 bases, J lost 4 bases, and 10 bases lay in between. CDR1 PRHDT and CDR2 FYEKMQ come from the germline V gene (reference sequence).

This clonotype has only a few counts. V and J are TRBV29-1 and TRBJ1-1; no reliable D call. The V end lost 4 bases, the J end lost 3 bases, and 18 bases lay between the germline ends. CDR1 is SQVTM, CDR2 ANQGSEA, per germline. The CDR3 extends over 15 amino acids. For the CDR3, the DNA is TGCAGCGTTGGGTTAGTGAACGGGAGGGACACTGAAGCTTTCTTT. This encodes CSVGLVNGRDTEAFF.

This clonotype was picked up many times. The V call is TRBV2, the J call TRBJ1-2; 7 nucleotides line up with TRBD1. The germline V gene has CDR1 SNHLY and CDR2 FYNNEI. V lost 7 bases and J lost 1; bases outside the gene matches: 9. This CDR3 has 15 residues. The CDR3 region is CASTGRDSFNYGYTF. The CDR3, as DNA: TGTGCCAGCACGGGACGGGACAGCTTTAACTATGGCTACACCTTC.

Many counts were recorded for this clonotype. V gene TRBV12-3 or TRBV12-4 combines with J gene TRBJ1-5, with D maybe TRBD1 (5 bases). Between the trimmed V and J ends, which lost 7 bases and 9 bases, there was a span of 22 bases. CDR3 size: 15 residues. The chain's CDR3 is CASKLIGTGEGPQHF. The CDR3 region has the DNA TGTGCCAGCAAACTAATCGGGACTGGTGAGGGGCCCCAGCATTTT.